This T cell receptor beta chain originates from a study of blood T cells in healthy people across ages. Alongside a J-beta primer mix, a sample-barcoded 5' primer served in a second PCR lasting about 7 to 11 cycles. Every cDNA molecule bore a tag from a template-switch adaptor containing 12 random nucleotides. TCRdb reprocessed the 5' RACE reads with MiXCR, giving one entry per CDR3 protein. The table lists roughly 800,000 distinct CDR3 sequences, roughly 60% of them singletons, with over 20% in the top ten. Concerning this clonotype: The antigen is unknown.

V lost 2 bases, J lost 0 bases, and 5 bases lay in between. Per germline, CDR1 MNHEY and CDR2 SMNVEV (reference sequence). The CDR3 runs to 15 residues. General study findings and limits: Donors of long life had a larger count of naive CD4+ cells and greater diversity than aged donors. Unknown CMV status may confound age-related changes in expanded clones.

Sample: blood. The origin of this receptor is a man aged 25-45 years in good health. The chain has TRBV27 and TRBJ2-6; unclear D gene. CDR3 in amino acids: CASSLDDSGANVLTF. The DNA of the CDR3 is TGTGCCAGCAGTTTAGACGACTCTGGGGCCAACGTCCTGACTTTC.